The 9 T cell receptor beta chains listed next were all sequenced from one sample in a study of cytomegalovirus exposure and HLA in healthy donors. The PCR ran on 60 Vbeta and 13 Jbeta primers. The data were produced by immunoSEQ multiplex PCR, yet TCRdb's version contains in-frame clones alone and is incomplete. The data show about 190,000 clones, about 83% seen once. Input material: PBMCs. These receptors originate from a woman between 25 and 40 years old in good health and CMV-seropositive.

The genes are TRBV5-1 and TRBJ1-3; TRBD1 agrees at 7 bases. This CDR3 has 15 residues. The V gene end was trimmed by 0 bases and the J gene end by 4 bases; junction bases not matched to a gene: 4. The germline V gene encodes CDR1 SGHRS and CDR2 YFSETQ. The CDR3 region has the DNA TGCGCCAGCAGCTTGGGGGACAGCCGCGGAAACACCATATATTTT. The encoded protein is CASSLGDSRGNTIYF.

The chain couples TRBV6-6 to TRBJ2-7; D gene unclear. Germline CDR1 is MNHNY and CDR2 is SVGAGI (reference sequence). The CDR3 loop spans 12 amino acids. Trimming left V 2 bases short and J 6 bases short, with 8 bases between. The CDR3: CASSYEALEQYF. CDR3 sequence (DNA): TGTGCCAGCAGTTACGAGGCCCTCGAGCAGTACTTC.

The chain links TRBV4-1 to TRBJ2-4; TRBD1 matches at 7 bases. Germline CDR1 and CDR2: MGHRA and YSYEKL. CDR3 length: 16 amino acids. J was trimmed by 9 bases and V by 1 base; bases with no gene match: 12. DNA of the CDR3: TGCGCCAGCAGCCAAGGCCCACTCGGACAGGAGGTCATTCAGTACTTC. Protein: CASSQGPLGQEVIQYF.

As concerns this clone: Germline is not matched at one junction end, which may reflect a read error. The V gene is TRBV28, the J gene TRBJ1-3, with D perhaps TRBD1 (6 bases). There are 17 residues in the CDR3. Per germline, CDR1 MDHEN and CDR2 SYDVKM. Here the CDR3 reads CASSIHQQGTAGNTIYF. The CDR3, as DNA: TGTGCCAGCAGTATCCACCAACAGGGTACTGCTGGCAACACCATATATTTT.

This chain uses TRBV6-5 with TRBJ1-1, with 7 nucleotides matching TRBD1. V shed 6 bases and J 12 bases; nucleotides not matched to a gene: 10. Germline-derived CDR1 and CDR2 are MNHEY and SVGAGI. The CDR3 is 12 residues long. CDR3 DNA: TGTGCCAGCAGACAACCGGGACAGACCTCTTTCTTT. The encoded protein is CASRQPGQTSFF.

V is TRBV2 and J is TRBJ2-1; 12 nucleotides line up with TRBD2. From germline, CDR1 is SNHLY and CDR2 FYNNEI. Unmatched junction bases numbered 4, after V lost 1 base and J lost 9 bases. The CDR3 extends over 15 amino acids. CDR3 sequence reads: CASSEETSGRSEQFF. CDR3 DNA sequence: TGTGCCAGCAGTGAAGAGACTAGCGGGAGAAGTGAGCAGTTCTTC.

This sequence joins TRBV7-9 and TRBJ1-1, with D perhaps matching TRBD1 (5 bases). Germline-derived CDR1 and CDR2 are SEHNR and FQNEAQ (reference sequence). There are 17 residues in the CDR3. V was trimmed by 4 bases and J by 4 bases, leaving 22 bases between them. The CDR3 DNA reads as TGTGCCAGCAGCTCACATCATATAGGACACCCGTTCACTGAAGCTTTCTTT. Translation: CASSSHHIGHPFTEAFF.

J is TRBJ2-3 and V is TRBV4-1; 9 nucleotides align to TRBD2. The J segment lost 4 bases and the V segment lost 5 bases, leaving 7 bases of the junction unmatched. CDR1 is MGHRA, CDR2 YSYEKL, per germline. The CDR3 is 15 amino acids. The CDR3 loop reads CASSEISGSADTQYF. The CDR3 nucleotides read TGCGCCAGCAGCGAGATTAGCGGGAGCGCAGATACGCAGTATTTT.

Concerning this clone: The sample holds other DNA sequences that translate to the same CDR3. J is TRBJ2-6 and V is TRBV28; D is uncertain. Germline loops: CDR1 MDHEN, CDR2 SYDVKM. V lost 3 bases and J lost 3, with 6 bases in between. This CDR3 is 14 amino acids long. CDR3 bases: TGTGCCAGCAGTTTGTCCGGTGGGGCCAACGTCCTGACTTTC. Its translation is CASSLSGGANVLTF. The entire variable domain, with the rest obtained from reference TRBV28 and TRBJ2-6, is as follows: DVKVTQSSRYLVKRTGEKVFLECVQDMDHENMFWYRQDPGLGLRLIYFSYDVKMKEKGDIPEGYSVSREKKERFSLILESASTNQTSMYLCASSLSGGANVLTFGAGSRLTVL.